Presented here are 8 T cell receptor beta chains from one specimen sequenced in a study of tumor and adjacent non-tumor tissue in lung cancer. A modified ARM-PCR protocol with three rounds of nested PCR amplified TCRbeta. TCRdb itself ran the multiplex PCR reads through MiXCR, one entry per CDR3 protein. Of about 100,000 distinct CDR3 sequences in the sample, about 62% were seen once. This sample's RNA came from whole unsorted tissue. More than 3 cm separated this lung sample from the edge of the tumor. The sequencing input was distant non-tumor lung tissue. The receptors derive from a man younger than 45 with non-small cell lung cancer.

Regarding this clonotype: The junction departs from the called germline gene at one end, perhaps through a read error. The chain employs TRBV30 and TRBJ1-1; D not resolved. The germline gives CDR1 GTSNPN, CDR2 SVGIG (reference sequence). The CDR3 runs 13 residues. The CDR3 nucleotides read TGTGCATGGAGTCTACAGAGAAACACTGAAGCTTTCTTT. Residues: CAWSLQRNTEAFF.

The chain is built from TRBV7-2 and TRBJ2-7; 9 bases match TRBD2. The V gene end was trimmed by 1 base and the J gene end by 3 bases; junction bases not matched to a gene: 4. This CDR3 comprises 15 residues. Germline V gene lookup returns CDR1 SGHTA and CDR2 FQGNSA. CDR3 sequence reads: CASSLGAGGVYEQYF. For the CDR3, the DNA is TGTGCCAGCAGCTTAGGCGCGGGGGGGGTCTACGAGCAGTACTTC.

The V gene is TRBV29-1, the J gene TRBJ2-7; no definite D call. Germline values: CDR1 SQVTM, CDR2 ANQGSEA. This CDR3 is built from 11 residues. V lost 4 bases, J lost 5 bases, and 9 bases lay in between. The CDR3 sequence: CSVVDTHEQYF. The CDR3 DNA sequence: TGCAGCGTTGTAGATACCCACGAGCAGTACTTC.

A note on this clonotype: One base away lies a much larger clone, so this may be a sequencing read error. CDR3 sequence reads: CASSLEPTGLADTQYF. The CDR3 bases are TGTGCCAGCAGCTTAGAACCGACAGGGTTGGCAGATACGCAGTATTTT. The chain combines TRBV7-8 with TRBJ2-3; 7 nucleotides match TRBD1. The CDR3 length is 16 residues. In germline, CDR1 is SGHVS, CDR2 FQNEAQ. V gave up 1 base and J gave up 4 bases; unmatched junction bases: 8.

About this clonotype itself: A much larger clone is a single base away; this may be a read error. The conserved phenylalanine or tryptophan is not found at the CDR3 terminus, so this likely reflects a read error. The CDR3 coding sequence is TGTGCCAGCAGTGACAGGGCCGGCACCGGGGAGCTGTTTTCT. It is translated as CASSDRAGTGELFS. J is TRBJ2-2 and V is TRBV12-3 or TRBV12-4; 7 positions match TRBD1. V was pared by 5 bases and J by 4 bases, with 4 bases of the junction left unmatched. CDR3 size: 14 residues.

V gene TRBV25-1 combines with J gene TRBJ1-1, with a tentative D call TRBD1 (6 bases). Germline V gene sequence: CDR1 MGHDK, CDR2 SYGVNS. Trimming took off 6 bases at V and 4 bases at J, with 15 bases between the two ends. The CDR3 covers 14 residues. The CDR3 reads CASSRLGQFTEAFF. Here the CDR3 DNA reads TGTGCCAGCAGCCGATTGGGACAATTCACTGAAGCTTTCTTT.

Comments on this clonotype: The junction departs from the called germline gene at one end, perhaps through a read error. J is TRBJ2-5 and V is TRBV20-1; D is possibly TRBD2 (6 bases). The CDR3 loop spans 12 amino acids. Germline CDR1 and CDR2: DFQATT and SNEGSKA (reference sequence). The CDR3 loop is CCARVGGKTQYF. In DNA, the CDR3 is TGCTGTGCTAGAGTTGGGGGGAAGACCCAGTACTTC.

A word on this clonotype: This likely comes from a read error, as the CDR3 has no conserved phenylalanine or tryptophan at its end. The chain has TRBV5-1 and TRBJ2-5; D gene ambiguous. Germline-derived CDR1 and CDR2 are SGHRS and YFSETQ. CDR3 length: 11 amino acids. The CDR3 DNA is TGCGCCAGCAGCTCCCAAGAGATCCAGTACCTC. Protein product: CASSSQEIQYL.